This TCR beta chain appears in the sequencing data of a study of identical twins (dated by TCRdb to the mid-2010s). In the study overall: To test whether fetal clonotypes persist, the study used deep sequencing on TCR alpha and beta repertoires from monozygotic twins, unrelated adults of various ages, and cord blood. Replicate twin experiments were performed at different times using different library preparation protocols to rule out contamination. What the work shows at the level of the full study, not this receptor alone: In beta out-of-frame sequences, excess twin sharing was weaker, because having fewer shared sequences lowered the signal-to-noise ratio. Invariant T cells such as MAIT and iNKT could partly confound zero-insertion analyses, although diverse VJ usage argued against such confounding for most clonotypes. Abundant cord blood beta clonotypes carried fewer insertions; young adult naive repertoires showed a weaker similar trend, while memory repertoires showed none. Out-of-frame TCR alpha sequences shared between twins showed an excess of low generation-probability sequences compared with coincidental sharing between unrelated individuals. Because the same donors could not be followed over many years, conclusions were based on cross-sectional statistical analysis. Out-of-frame TCR alpha sharing in monozygotic twins was systematically underestimated by recombination models, whereas sharing between unrelated individuals was in agreement with the recombination models.

This clonotype has a handful of counts. Its specific antigen is unknown. No quality values exist for individual bases; no much larger clone is one base distant. Library preparation was by 5' RACE. The run used an Illumina HiSeq 2000. Template switching added a universal primer binding site, and the final cDNA carried a unique molecular identifier that allowed TCR cDNA molecules to be counted accurately. Specific primers in the conserved constant-segment region were used to synthesize first-strand cDNA for TCR alpha and beta chains. To control for contamination, every cDNA library carried two barcodes: a SMART-Mk sample barcode plus Illumina barcodes. TruSeq adapter sequences, together with Illumina sample barcodes, were added in two successive PCR steps. TCR alpha and beta cDNA libraries were sequenced on the Illumina HiSeq platform with custom primers. The study's own analysis went as follows. MiGEC processed the raw reads to extract unique molecular identifiers, while MiXCR was used to determine the CDR3 positions. Recombination models were inferred per individual with the repgenHMM and IGoR tools using an EM algorithm. Shared clonotypes were analyzed with the tcR package in R, and sharing was normalized by the product of cloneset sizes. Out-of-frame nonproductive sequences were analyzed to study raw recombination free of thymic and clonal selection effects. TCRdb passed the public sequencing reads through fastp at Q25 and MiXCR, retaining productive beta sequences. One record per CDR3 amino acid sequence lists the most common genes and DNA. These V and J calls derive from TCRdb rather than the authors' analysis. The sample has about 810,000 distinct CDR3 sequences on record, over 9% of them singletons. Clones ranked in the top ten supply around 1.6% of the sample.

The CDR3 measures 13 amino acids from cysteine to phenylalanine. Only the CDR3 portion is preserved as DNA: 39 bases, with reading frame beginning at the first base. The V end loses 0 bases and the J end loses 2 bases, and a stretch of 7 bases separates them. CDR1 and CDR2 (DFQATT, SNEGSKA) derive from the germline V gene (reference sequence). Every donor was a healthy Caucasian. The twin cohort consisted of three pairs of female monozygotic twins, all aged about 18 to 29 years. Peripheral blood mononuclear cells were used as the source from which RNA for TCR libraries was isolated. These records were also assigned to another study, of yellow fever vaccine responses in identical twins. The second source states: The authors reported that the T cell response to vaccination in identical twins appeared partly convergent and partly personalized. Focusing on identical twins, the study followed the T cell clones that responded to the vaccine, and did so with precision.

Material for sequencing was PBMCs. The sequence came from a woman in her late teens or twenties in good health. The sequence links TRBV20-1 to TRBJ1-2; the D gene remains uncertain. The nucleotide sequence is TGCAGTGCTAGAGATTCGCAGAACTATGGCTACACCTTC. This sequence encodes CSARDSQNYGYTF.